These T cell receptor beta chains were read from a single sample in a study of blood T cell repertoires in COVID-19. The table came from immunoSEQ multiplex PCR; TCRdb's copy has only in-frame clones and leaves some out. This table has approximately 360,000 clones, less than 90% appearing once. The specimen sequenced was PBMCs or T cells enriched from blood (not recorded which). All receptors derive from a woman aged 45 to 65 who had recovered from COVID-19. Each CDR3 is given with its conserved first and last residue. The D gene is left open where the match is weak. Size values are once, few and many counts, or a class for expanded clones, and some rows have none.

cdr3_aa cdr3_nt j_call d_call v_call clone_size
CSARQGTEAFF TGCAGTGCTAGACAGGGCACTGAAGCTTTCTTT TRBJ1-1 . TRBV20-1 .
CASLSGDYGYTF TGTGCCAGCCTCTCAGGGGACTATGGCTACACCTTC TRBJ1-2 . TRBV19 .
CASSISGRDNLSLQPQHF TGTGCCAGTAGTATTAGTGGCCGGGACAACCTCTCACTTCAGCCCCAGCATTTT TRBJ1-5 . TRBV19 .
CAWSGDYGYTF TGTGCCTGGTCCGGAGACTATGGCTACACCTTC TRBJ1-2 . TRBV30 few
CASRNPTGTFYSNQPQHF TGTGCCAGCAGAAATCCGACAGGGACATTTTATAGCAATCAGCCCCAGCATTTT TRBJ1-5 TRBD1 TRBV2 .
CASHLLPVFGNTIYF TGTGCCAGCCACCTACTACCGGTGTTTGGAAACACCATATATTTT TRBJ1-3 . TRBV18 .
CASSLLAGGAYNEQFF TGTGCCAGCAGCTTGCTGGCGGGGGGCGCCTACAATGAGCAGTTCTTC TRBJ2-1 TRBD2 TRBV5-5 .
CASSFQNTGELFF TGCGCCAGCAGCTTCCAGAACACCGGGGAGCTGTTTTTT TRBJ2-2 . TRBV5-1 .
CASTHGQGGYGYTF TGTGCCAGTACCCATGGACAGGGTGGCTATGGCTACACCTTC TRBJ1-2 TRBD1 TRBV19 few
CASSPPLGRGHRGYTF TGTGCCAGCAGCCCGCCTTTGGGCAGGGGGCATAGGGGCTACACCTTC TRBJ1-2 TRBD1 TRBV3-1/TRBV3-2 .
CATSRVGAKKGGYTF TGTGCCACCAGCAGAGTTGGGGCCAAAAAGGGGGGCTACACCTTC TRBJ1-2 . TRBV15 .
CASRYIGSGGANEQFF TGTGCCAGCAGATACATCGGTAGCGGGGGGGCGAATGAGCAGTTCTTC TRBJ2-1 TRBD2 TRBV2 .
CASSFAAEGTLHF TGTGCCAGCAGCTTCGCGGCAGAGGGAACCCTCCACTTT TRBJ1-6 . TRBV5-6 once
CASSAQGADTEAFF TGTGCCAGCTCAGCACAGGGGGCGGACACTGAAGCTTTCTTT TRBJ1-1 TRBD1 TRBV18 .
CASSEGLATQFF TGCGCCAGCAGTGAGGGGCTAGCCACTCAGTTCTTC TRBJ2-1 . TRBV10-2 once
CASSVGLSYNSPLHF TGTGCCAGCAGCGTCGGACTCTCATATAATTCACCCCTCCACTTT TRBJ1-6 . TRBV9 .
CAISSTGVNSPLHF TGTGCCATCAGCAGTACAGGGGTTAATTCACCCCTCCACTTT TRBJ1-6 TRBD1 TRBV10-3 .
CASRTGTVDQETQYF TGCGCCAGCAGAACCGGGACAGTAGACCAAGAGACCCAGTACTTC TRBJ2-5 TRBD1 TRBV5-1 .
CASSFPGLAGGSYNEQFF TGTGCCAGCAGCTTTCCGGGACTAGCGGGGGGCTCCTACAATGAGCAGTTCTTC TRBJ2-1 TRBD2 TRBV7-9 .
CASSQGAGGGTEAFF TGTGCCAGCAGCCAGGGGGCGGGGGGAGGCACTGAAGCTTTCTTT TRBJ1-1 . TRBV3-1/TRBV3-2 .
CASSAGLAGGNEQFF TGTGCCAGCAGCGCGGGACTAGCGGGGGGGAATGAGCAGTTCTTC TRBJ2-1 TRBD2 TRBV9 once
CASSLGDHEQYF TGCGCCAGCAGCTTAGGAGATCACGAGCAGTACTTC TRBJ2-7 . TRBV5-1 .
CASSLLPGQGGIYGYTF TGTGCCAGCAGCTTACTTCCGGGACAGGGAGGTATATATGGCTACACCTTC TRBJ1-2 TRBD1 TRBV7-9 once
CASSSGLLDSYEQYF TGTGCCAGCAGCTCGGGACTCCTAGACTCCTACGAGCAGTACTTC TRBJ2-7 . TRBV5-4 once
CAWSVRGEGGYTF TGTGCCTGGAGTGTACGGGGGGAGGGTGGCTACACCTTC TRBJ1-2 . TRBV30 .
CASSLGGQVDTQYF TGTGCCAGCAGCTTGGGGGGGCAAGTAGATACGCAGTATTTT TRBJ2-3 . TRBV5-5 .
CASSLLTGGISPLHF TGTGCCAGCAGTCTCCTGACAGGGGGCATTTCACCCCTCCACTTT TRBJ1-6 TRBD1 TRBV27 .
CASSKAGGRLSSYNEQFF TGTGCCAGCAGTAAAGCGGGAGGCCGTCTCAGCTCCTACAATGAGCAGTTCTTC TRBJ2-1 TRBD2 TRBV27 few
CASRPGQGNYGYTF TGTGCCAGCAGACCGGGACAGGGGAACTATGGCTACACCTTC TRBJ1-2 TRBD1 TRBV6-6 once
CASLTSGGHVTDTQYF TGTGCCAGCTTAACTAGCGGGGGGCATGTCACAGATACGCAGTATTTT TRBJ2-3 TRBD2 TRBV2 few
CASSLTEDQPQHF TGTGCCAGCAGTTTAACTGAAGATCAGCCCCAGCATTTT TRBJ1-5 . TRBV12-3/TRBV12-4 once
CASSPTGYGYTF TGTGCCAGCAGTCCGACAGGCTATGGCTACACCTTC TRBJ1-2 . TRBV28 .
CASSSDSQETQYF TGTGCCAGCAGTTCGGACAGTCAGGAGACCCAGTACTTC TRBJ2-5 . TRBV12-3/TRBV12-4 .
CASSLYEAGTINNSPLHF TGTGCCAGCTCACTTTACGAGGCCGGGACAATTAATAATTCACCCCTCCACTTT TRBJ1-6 . TRBV18 once
CASSVTGVGNSPLHF TGTGCCAGCAGCGTTACAGGGGTGGGGAATTCACCCCTCCACTTT TRBJ1-6 TRBD1 TRBV9 .
CASSLGRRGSNTGELFF TGTGCCAGCAGCTTAGGTCGCAGGGGCTCGAACACCGGGGAGCTGTTTTTT TRBJ2-2 . TRBV7-2 few